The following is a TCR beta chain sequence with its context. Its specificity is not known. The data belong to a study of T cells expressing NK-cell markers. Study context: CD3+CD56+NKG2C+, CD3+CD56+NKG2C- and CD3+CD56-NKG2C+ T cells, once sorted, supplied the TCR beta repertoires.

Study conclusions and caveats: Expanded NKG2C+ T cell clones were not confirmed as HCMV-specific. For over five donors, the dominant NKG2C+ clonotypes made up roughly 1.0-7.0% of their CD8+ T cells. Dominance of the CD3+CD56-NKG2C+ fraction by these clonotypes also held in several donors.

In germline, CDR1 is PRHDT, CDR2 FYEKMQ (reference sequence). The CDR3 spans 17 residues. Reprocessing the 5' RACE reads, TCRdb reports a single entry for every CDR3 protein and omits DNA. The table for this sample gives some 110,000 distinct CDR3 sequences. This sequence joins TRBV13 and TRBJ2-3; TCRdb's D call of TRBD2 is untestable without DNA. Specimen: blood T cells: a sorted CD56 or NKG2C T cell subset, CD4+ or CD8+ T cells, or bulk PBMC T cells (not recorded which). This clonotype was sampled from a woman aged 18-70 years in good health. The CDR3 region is CASSARGLAGGKDTQYF.